A single sample is the source of the 21 T cell receptor beta chains below, sequenced in a study of blood T cell repertoires in COVID-19. The method was immunoSEQ multiplex PCR; TCRdb's version includes in-frame clones alone and lacks a portion of them. Of approximately 70,000 clones listed, over 80% are singletons. The source material was peripheral blood. The receptors were sampled from a woman older than 75 with active COVID-19.

The chain joins TRBV19 to TRBJ2-7; D may be TRBD1 (5 bases). V was shortened by 7 bases and J by 3 bases, with 10 bases between the two germline ends. The germline gives CDR1 LNHDA, CDR2 SQIVND (reference sequence). The CDR3 sequence is 12 residues long. In DNA, the CDR3 is TGTGCCAGTACCAGCGACAGCTACGAGCAGTACTTC. Protein product: CASTSDSYEQYF.

V usage is TRBV2 and J usage is TRBJ2-5; TRBD2 matches 14 bases. The CDR3 runs to 20 residues. J gave up 5 bases and V 4 bases, and 18 bases lay outside the gene matches. Germline values: CDR1 SNHLY, CDR2 FYNNEI. CDR3 residues: CASSAIPGLAGGAVMETQYF. The CDR3 bases are TGTGCCAGCAGTGCCATCCCCGGACTAGCGGGAGGCGCGGTAATGGAGACCCAGTACTTC.

The CDR3 DNA reads as TGTGCCAGCAGTTTAGGAGGGTATGCTGGCTACACCTTC. This gives the protein CASSLGGYAGYTF. The genes are TRBV12-3 or TRBV12-4 and TRBJ1-2; D not certain. V was cut by 1 base and J by 7 bases, with 10 bases left in between. The CDR3 totals 13 residues.

The V and J genes are TRBV5-6 and TRBJ2-7; TRBD1 might be the D (6 bases). This CDR3 contains 13 residues. Deletions cut 2 bases from V and 2 bases from J, with 8 bases between. CDR1 is SGHDT and CDR2 is YYEEEE in the germline V gene. In DNA form, the CDR3 reads TGTGCCAGCAGCTTCCGACAGGCCTACGAGCAGTACTTC. Translating gives CASSFRQAYEQYF.

The chain has TRBV12-1 and TRBJ2-2; the table's D call, TRBD1, was not checked against the DNA. TRBV12-1 is recorded as a pseudogene. The CDR3 contains 22 residues. The CDR3 is CASSFGVPMDRVIREVTGELFF. The CDR3 region has the DNA TGTGCCAGCAGCTTTGGCGTCCCGATGGACAGGGTAATACGGGAGGTCACCGGGGAGCTGTTTTTT.

The chain combines TRBV5-6 with TRBJ1-2; weak D call: TRBD1 (6 bases). V gave up 4 bases and J gave up 4 bases, with 14 bases separating them. The germline V gene encodes CDR1 SGHDT and CDR2 YYEEEE. This CDR3 contains 14 residues. The CDR3 bases are TGTGCCAGCAGCACCCAACAGGGAATCTATGGCTACACCTTC. Amino acids: CASSTQQGIYGYTF. Variable domain in full (rest from reference TRBV5-6 and TRBJ1-2): DAGVTQSPTHLIKTRGQQVTLRCSPKSGHDTVSWYQQALGQGPQFIFQYYEEEERQRGNFPDRFSGHQFPNYSSELNVNALLLGDSALYLCASSTQQGIYGYTFGSGTRLTVV.

This clone showed up just once. This chain joins TRBV28 and TRBJ2-1, with TRBD2 matching 9 bases. The trim removed 0 bases at V and 7 bases at J, leaving 4 bases unmatched. This CDR3 region has 15 residues. From germline, CDR1 is MDHEN and CDR2 SYDVKM. The CDR3 is CASSLWAGGGNEQFF. Written as DNA, the CDR3 is TGTGCCAGCAGTTTATGGGCGGGAGGGGGAAATGAGCAGTTCTTC.

This rearrangement joins TRBV7-2 to TRBJ2-7; D remains unclear. From germline, CDR1 is SGHTA and CDR2 FQGNSA. CDR3 length: 13 residues. Deletions cut 0 bases from V and 4 bases from J, with 7 bases between. CDR3: CASSLAQLYEQYF. The CDR3 nucleotides read TGTGCCAGCAGCTTAGCACAGCTTTACGAGCAGTACTTC.

The V gene is TRBV13, the J gene TRBJ2-1; 11 bases map to TRBD2. This CDR3 contains 15 residues. Germline V gives CDR1 PRHDT, CDR2 FYEKMQ (reference sequence). V trimming: 5 bases; J trimming: 4 bases; junction bases outside the gene matches: 4. The CDR3 is CASSTGLAVYNEQFF. The DNA of the CDR3 is TGTGCCAGCAGCACGGGACTAGCGGTTTACAATGAGCAGTTCTTC. Using reference TRBV13 and TRBJ2-1 for the parts outside the CDR3, the full variable domain is AAGVIQSPRHLIKEKRETATLKCYPIPRHDTVYWYQQGPGQDPQFLISFYEKMQSDKGSIPDRFSAQQFSDYHSELNMSSLELGDSALYFCASSTGLAVYNEQFFGPGTRLTVL.

This sequence joins TRBV5-1 and TRBJ2-3, with 11 nucleotides matching TRBD2. Losses at the gene ends were 1 base for V and 10 bases for J; bases not matched to a gene: 14. CDR3 size: 17 residues. Germline loops: CDR1 SGHRS, CDR2 YFSETQ. The CDR3: CASSLNLAGGPTGAQYF. CDR3 nucleotides: TGCGCCAGCAGCTTGAATTTAGCGGGAGGGCCCACAGGGGCGCAGTATTTT.

This clone was seen only a few times. The CDR3 region has the DNA TGTGCCAGCAGCCCCTGGGACAGGGGGCGCGACTATGGCTACACCTTC. Translated, it gives CASSPWDRGRDYGYTF. The V and J genes are TRBV7-9 and TRBJ1-2; 12 bases map to TRBD1. CDR1 is SEHNR and CDR2 is FQNEAQ in the germline V gene (reference sequence). CDR3 size: 16 residues. The V gene end was trimmed by 5 bases and the J gene end by 3 bases; junction bases not matched to a gene: 7.

The chain employs TRBV6-1 and TRBJ1-2; TRBD1 agrees at 8 bases. Looked up from germline, CDR1 is MNHNS and CDR2 is SASEGT. Unmatched junction bases numbered 6, after V lost 1 base and J lost 5 bases. The CDR3 runs to 15 residues. CDR3 loop: CASSEGGQGIYGYTF. For the CDR3, the DNA is TGTGCCAGCAGTGAAGGCGGACAGGGAATTTATGGCTACACCTTC.

This chain connects TRBV7-2 to TRBJ2-2; D gene unclear. Looked up from germline, CDR1 is SGHTA and CDR2 is FQGNSA. The CDR3 has 15 residues. Trimming stripped 0 bases from V and 1 base from J, with 6 bases between. In nucleotides, the CDR3 is TGTGCCAGCAGCTTAGCGGCAGTGAACACCGGGGAGCTGTTTTTT. Protein product: CASSLAAVNTGELFF.

The CDR3 DNA sequence: TGTGCCAGCAGCTTTGGTTTTGCGGGCGAGCAGTACTTC. Its protein product is CASSFGFAGEQYF. This chain links TRBV11-2 with TRBJ2-7; TRBD2 might be the D (5 bases). Germline CDR1 and CDR2: SGHAT and FQNNGV. With 3 bases removed from V and 6 bases from J, the gap between germline ends came to 12 bases. The CDR3 extends over 13 amino acids.

V and J are TRBV2 and TRBJ1-5; 9 nucleotides align to TRBD1. The CDR3 sequence is 15 residues long. Germline CDR1 reads SNHLY; CDR2 reads FYNNEI. J was trimmed by 3 bases and V by 8 bases; bases with no gene match: 8. The CDR3 reads CASGHRGRPNQPQHF. In DNA, the CDR3 is TGTGCCAGCGGCCACAGGGGGCGCCCCAATCAGCCCCAGCATTTT.

The chain employs TRBV10-3 and TRBJ1-2; perhaps TRBD1 as D (6 bases). V was cut by 4 bases and J by 8 bases, with 14 bases left in between. The CDR3 is made up of 13 amino acids. CDR1 and CDR2 from the germline V gene are ENHRY and SYGVKD. The CDR3: CAISAQGREGYTF. CDR3 DNA sequence: TGTGCCATCAGTGCCCAGGGGCGGGAGGGCTACACCTTC.

This clone has a single count. J is TRBJ1-1 and V is TRBV6-5; D remains ambiguous. The V gene lost 8 bases and the J gene lost 2 bases, with 18 bases spanning the gap. Germline V gives CDR1 MNHEY, CDR2 SVGAGI. CDR3 length equals 15 residues. DNA for the CDR3: TGTGCCAGCCACCGACTGTCATTCGGTAACACTGAAGCTTTCTTT. Its translation is CASHRLSFGNTEAFF.

The V call is TRBV11-2, the J call TRBJ2-7, with 9 nucleotides matching TRBD2. This CDR3 comprises 17 residues. Per the germline V gene, CDR1 is SGHAT and CDR2 is FQNNGV. Unmatched junction bases numbered 16, after V lost 1 base and J lost 9 bases. CDR3 nucleotide sequence: TGTGCCAGCAGCTTAGCTGTTAGCGGGAGCTTACCCCTGGGGCAGTACTTC. Its protein is CASSLAVSGSLPLGQYF. Filled out from reference TRBV11-2 and TRBJ2-7, the complete variable domain reads EAGVAQSPRYKIIEKRQSVAFWCNPISGHATLYWYQQILGQGPKLLIQFQNNGVVDDSQLPKDRFSAERLKGVDSTLKIQPAKLEDSAVYLCASSLAVSGSLPLGQYFGPGTRLTVT.

The rearrangement links TRBV6-1 to TRBJ2-7; 9 bases align to TRBD2. This CDR3 is built from 14 residues. The trim removed 2 bases at V and 3 bases at J, leaving 2 bases unmatched. CDR1 MNHNS and CDR2 SASEGT come from the germline V gene. The CDR3 sequence is CASSESGGLYEQYF. CDR3 bases: TGTGCCAGCAGTGAAAGCGGGGGGCTCTACGAGCAGTACTTC.

This chain joins TRBV18 and TRBJ2-1, with TRBD2 matching over 10 bases. J gave up 6 bases and V 5 bases, and 10 bases lay outside the gene matches. Germline CDR1 KGHSH, CDR2 LQKENI. This CDR3 region has 16 residues. DNA for the CDR3: TGTGCCAGCTCATCCCAAGGGGTAGCGGGAGGCAATGAGCAGTTCTTC. This gives the protein CASSSQGVAGGNEQFF.

This clone occurred once. CDR3 sequence reads: CASSLPDPGLRPYEQYF. The CDR3 DNA is TGTGCCAGCAGTTTACCTGACCCGGGACTAAGACCCTACGAGCAGTACTTC. The gene calls are TRBV28 and TRBJ2-7; 7 nucleotides agree with TRBD2. This CDR3 is 17 amino acids long. V dropped 2 bases and J dropped 2; count of bases not matched to a gene: 12. Germline-derived CDR1 and CDR2 are MDHEN and SYDVKM.